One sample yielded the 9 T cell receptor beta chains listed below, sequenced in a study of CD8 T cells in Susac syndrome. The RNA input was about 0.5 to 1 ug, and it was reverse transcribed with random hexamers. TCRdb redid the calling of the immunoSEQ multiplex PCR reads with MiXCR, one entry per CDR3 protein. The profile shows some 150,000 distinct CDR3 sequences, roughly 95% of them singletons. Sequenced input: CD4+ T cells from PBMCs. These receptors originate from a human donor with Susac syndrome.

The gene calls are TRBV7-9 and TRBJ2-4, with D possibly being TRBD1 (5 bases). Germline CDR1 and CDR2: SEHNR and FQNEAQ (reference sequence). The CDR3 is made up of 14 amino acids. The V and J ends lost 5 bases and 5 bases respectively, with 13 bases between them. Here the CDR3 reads CASSLIGRENIQYF. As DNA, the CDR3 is TGTGCCAGCAGCCTAATTGGCAGGGAAAACATTCAGTACTTC.

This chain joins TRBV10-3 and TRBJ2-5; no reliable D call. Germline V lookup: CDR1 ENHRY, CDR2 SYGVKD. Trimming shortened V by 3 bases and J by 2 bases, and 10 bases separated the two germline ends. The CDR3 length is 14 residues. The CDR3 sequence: CAISDRMLQETQYF. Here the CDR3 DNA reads TGTGCCATCAGTGATCGAATGCTACAAGAGACCCAGTACTTC.

CDR3 DNA: TGTGCCAGCAGCGTAGAGTACAGTAACACTGAAGCTTTCTTT. The encoded protein is CASSVEYSNTEAFF. The chain employs TRBV9 and TRBJ1-1; no reliable D call. V was trimmed by 0 bases and J by 2 bases, leaving 8 bases between them. The CDR3 is made up of 14 amino acids. Per the germline V gene, CDR1 is SGDLS and CDR2 is YYNGEE.

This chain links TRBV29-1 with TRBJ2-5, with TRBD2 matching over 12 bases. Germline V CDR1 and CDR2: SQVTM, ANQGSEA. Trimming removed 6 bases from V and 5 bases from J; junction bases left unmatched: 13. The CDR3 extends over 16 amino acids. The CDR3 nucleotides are TGCAGCGTCCTCATGACTAGCGGGGGCCCCTTGGAGACCCAGTACTTC. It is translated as CSVLMTSGGPLETQYF.

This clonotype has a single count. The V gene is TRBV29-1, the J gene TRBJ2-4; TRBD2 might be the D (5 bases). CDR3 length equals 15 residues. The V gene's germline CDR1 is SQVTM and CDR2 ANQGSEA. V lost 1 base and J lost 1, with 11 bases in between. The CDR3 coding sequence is TGCAGCGTTGAAGGGGGTGGCGGGGCCAAAAACATTCAGTACTTC. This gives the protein CSVEGGGGAKNIQYF. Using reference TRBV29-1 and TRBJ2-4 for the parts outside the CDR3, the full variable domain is SAVISQKPSRDICQRGTSLTIQCQVDSQVTMMFWYRQQPGQSLTLIATANQGSEATYESGFVIDKFPISRPNLTFSTLTVSNMSPEDSSIYLCSVEGGGGAKNIQYFGAGTRLSVL.

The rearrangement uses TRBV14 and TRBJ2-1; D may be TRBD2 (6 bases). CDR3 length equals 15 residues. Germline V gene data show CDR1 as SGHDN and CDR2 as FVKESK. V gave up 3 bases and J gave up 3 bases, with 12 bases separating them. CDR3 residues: CASSQWGDVYNEQFF. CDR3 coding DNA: TGTGCCAGCAGCCAGTGGGGGGACGTCTACAATGAGCAGTTCTTC.

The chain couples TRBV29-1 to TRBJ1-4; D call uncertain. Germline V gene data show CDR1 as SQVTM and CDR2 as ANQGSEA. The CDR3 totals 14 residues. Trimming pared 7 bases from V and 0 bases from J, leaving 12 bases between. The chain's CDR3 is CSASDPATNEKLFF. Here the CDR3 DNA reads TGCAGCGCGTCCGACCCTGCAACTAATGAAAAACTGTTTTTT.

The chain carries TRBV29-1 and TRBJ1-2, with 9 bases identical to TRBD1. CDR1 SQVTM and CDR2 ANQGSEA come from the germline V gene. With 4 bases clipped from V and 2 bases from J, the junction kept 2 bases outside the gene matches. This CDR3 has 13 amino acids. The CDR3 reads CSVGDRANYGYTF. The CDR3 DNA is TGCAGCGTTGGGGACAGGGCAAACTATGGCTACACCTTC.

CDR3 in DNA: TGTGCCAGCAGCTTAGGACTAGCAGCGCAGTATTTT. Protein sequence: CASSLGLAAQYF. The V call is TRBV7-2, the J call TRBJ2-3; 7 nucleotides align to TRBD2. The germline CDR1 and CDR2 sequences are SGHTA and FQGNSA. This CDR3 is built from 12 residues. Unmatched junction bases numbered 2, after V lost 1 base and J lost 10 bases.